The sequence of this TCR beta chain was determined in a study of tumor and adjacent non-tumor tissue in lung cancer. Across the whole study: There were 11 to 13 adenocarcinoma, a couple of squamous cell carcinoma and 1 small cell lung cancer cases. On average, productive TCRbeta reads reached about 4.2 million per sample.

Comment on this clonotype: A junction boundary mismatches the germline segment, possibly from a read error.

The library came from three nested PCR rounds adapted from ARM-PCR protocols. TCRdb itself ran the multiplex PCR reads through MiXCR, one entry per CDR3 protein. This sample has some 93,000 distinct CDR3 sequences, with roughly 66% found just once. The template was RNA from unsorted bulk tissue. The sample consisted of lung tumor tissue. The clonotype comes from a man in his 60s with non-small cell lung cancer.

CDR3 residues: CASSLAGSNYDYTF. DNA of the CDR3: TGTGCCAGCAGCTTAGCAGGCAGTAACTATGACTACACCTTC. The rearrangement joins TRBV11-1 to TRBJ1-2, with no clear D. CDR3 size: 14 residues. Germline V gene lookup returns CDR1 SGHAT and CDR2 FQDESV (reference sequence).